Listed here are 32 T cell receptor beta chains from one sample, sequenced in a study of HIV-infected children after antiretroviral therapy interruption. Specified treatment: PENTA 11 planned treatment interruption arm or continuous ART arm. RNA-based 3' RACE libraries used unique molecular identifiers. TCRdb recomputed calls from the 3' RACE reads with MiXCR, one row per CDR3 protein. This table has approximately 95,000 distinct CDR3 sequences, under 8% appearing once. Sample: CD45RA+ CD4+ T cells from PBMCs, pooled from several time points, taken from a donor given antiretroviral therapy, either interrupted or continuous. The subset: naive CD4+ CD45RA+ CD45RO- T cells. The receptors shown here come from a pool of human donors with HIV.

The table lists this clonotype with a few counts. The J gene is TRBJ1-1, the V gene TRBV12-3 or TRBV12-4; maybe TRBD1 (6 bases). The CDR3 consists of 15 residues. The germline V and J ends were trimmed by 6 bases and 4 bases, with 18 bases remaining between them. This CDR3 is CASSPSGTRFTEAFF. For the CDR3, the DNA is TGTGCCAGCAGCCCAAGCGGGACAAGGTTCACTGAAGCTTTCTTT.

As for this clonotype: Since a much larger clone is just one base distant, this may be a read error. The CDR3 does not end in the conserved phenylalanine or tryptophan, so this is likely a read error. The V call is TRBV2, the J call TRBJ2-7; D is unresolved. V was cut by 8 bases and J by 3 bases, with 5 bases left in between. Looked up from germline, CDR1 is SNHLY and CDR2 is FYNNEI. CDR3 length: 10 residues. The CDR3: CASQDYEQYS. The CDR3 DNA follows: TGTGCCAGCCAGGACTACGAGCAGTACTCC.

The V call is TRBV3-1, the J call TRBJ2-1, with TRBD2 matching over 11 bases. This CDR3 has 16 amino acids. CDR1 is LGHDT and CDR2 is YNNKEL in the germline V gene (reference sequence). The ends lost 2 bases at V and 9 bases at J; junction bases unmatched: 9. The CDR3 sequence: CASSQLAGGGIGEQFF. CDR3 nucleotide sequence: TGTGCCAGCAGCCAATTAGCGGGGGGGGGCATTGGTGAGCAGTTCTTC.

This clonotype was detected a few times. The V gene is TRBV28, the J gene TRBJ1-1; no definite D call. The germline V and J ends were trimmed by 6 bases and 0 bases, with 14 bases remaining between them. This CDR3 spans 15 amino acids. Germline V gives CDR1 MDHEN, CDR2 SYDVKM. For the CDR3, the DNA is TGTGCCAGCAGCCTCCCCAAAGGGCTGAACACTGAAGCTTTCTTT. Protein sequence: CASSLPKGLNTEAFF.

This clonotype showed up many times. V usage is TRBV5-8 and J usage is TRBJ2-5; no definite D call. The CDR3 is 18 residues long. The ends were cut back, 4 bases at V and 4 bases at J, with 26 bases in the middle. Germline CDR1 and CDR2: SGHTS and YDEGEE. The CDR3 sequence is CASSPDTLGSQVAETQYF. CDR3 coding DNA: TGTGCCAGCAGCCCGGATACTCTAGGGTCACAAGTAGCAGAGACCCAGTACTTC.

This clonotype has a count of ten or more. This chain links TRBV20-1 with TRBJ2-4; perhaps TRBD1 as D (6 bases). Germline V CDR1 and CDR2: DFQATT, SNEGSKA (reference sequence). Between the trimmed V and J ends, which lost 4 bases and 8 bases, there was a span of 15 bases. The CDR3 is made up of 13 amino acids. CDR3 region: CSATEQGGDIQYF. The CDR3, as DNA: TGCAGTGCTACCGAACAGGGTGGGGACATTCAGTACTTC.

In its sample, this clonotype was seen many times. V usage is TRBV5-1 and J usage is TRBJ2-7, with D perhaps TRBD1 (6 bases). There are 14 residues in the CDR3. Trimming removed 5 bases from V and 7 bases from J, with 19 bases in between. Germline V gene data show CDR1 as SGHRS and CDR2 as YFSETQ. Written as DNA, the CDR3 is TGCGCCAGCAGTCGGGACACCCGATTGAGGGAGCAGTACTTC. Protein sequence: CASSRDTRLREQYF. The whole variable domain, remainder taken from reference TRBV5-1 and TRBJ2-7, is KAGVTQTPRYLIKTRGQQVTLSCSPISGHRSVSWYQQTPGQGLQFLFEYFSETQRNKGNFPGRFSGRQFSNSRSEMNVSTLELGDSALYLCASSRDTRLREQYFGPGTRLTVT.

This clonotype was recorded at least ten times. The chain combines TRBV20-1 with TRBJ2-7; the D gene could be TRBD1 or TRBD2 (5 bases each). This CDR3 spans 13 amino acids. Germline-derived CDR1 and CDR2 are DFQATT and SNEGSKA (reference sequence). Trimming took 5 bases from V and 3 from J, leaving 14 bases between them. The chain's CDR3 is CSAGRDQIYEQYF. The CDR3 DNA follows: TGCAGTGCTGGCCGGGACCAGATCTACGAGCAGTACTTC.

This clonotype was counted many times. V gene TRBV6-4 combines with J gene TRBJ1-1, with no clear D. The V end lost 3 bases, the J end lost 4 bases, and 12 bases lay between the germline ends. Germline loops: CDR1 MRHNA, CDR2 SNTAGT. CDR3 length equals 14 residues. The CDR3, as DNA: TGTGCCAGCAGTGAAAACGGAGTATCCACTGAAGCTTTCTTT. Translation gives CASSENGVSTEAFF.

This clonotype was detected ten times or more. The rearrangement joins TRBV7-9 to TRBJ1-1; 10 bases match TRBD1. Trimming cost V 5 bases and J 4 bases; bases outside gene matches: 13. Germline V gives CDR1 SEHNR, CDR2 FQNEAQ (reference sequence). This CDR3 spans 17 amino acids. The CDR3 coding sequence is TGTGCCAGCAGCCCCCACCCGGACAGGGGGTGGGTCACTGAAGCTTTCTTT. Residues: CASSPHPDRGWVTEAFF. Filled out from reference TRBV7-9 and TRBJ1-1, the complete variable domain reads DTGVSQNPRHKITKRGQNVTFRCDPISEHNRLYWYRQTLGQGPEFLTYFQNEAQLEKSRLLSDRFSAERPKGSFSTLEIQRTEQGDSAMYLCASSPHPDRGWVTEAFFGQGTRLTVV.

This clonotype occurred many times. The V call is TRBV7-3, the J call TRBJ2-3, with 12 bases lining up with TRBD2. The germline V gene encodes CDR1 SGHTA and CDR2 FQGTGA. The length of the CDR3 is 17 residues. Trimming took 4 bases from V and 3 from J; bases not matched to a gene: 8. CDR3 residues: CASSSLTSGRGTDTQYF. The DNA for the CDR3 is TGTGCCAGCAGCTCACTGACTAGCGGGAGAGGTACAGATACGCAGTATTTT.

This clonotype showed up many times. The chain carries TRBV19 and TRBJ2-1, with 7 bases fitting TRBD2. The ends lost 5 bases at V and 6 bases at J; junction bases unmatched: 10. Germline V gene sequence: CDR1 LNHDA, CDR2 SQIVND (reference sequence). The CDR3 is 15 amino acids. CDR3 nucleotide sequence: TGTGCCAGTAGTTCCCCCGGGAGGCCAACCAATGAGCAGTTCTTC. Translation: CASSSPGRPTNEQFF.

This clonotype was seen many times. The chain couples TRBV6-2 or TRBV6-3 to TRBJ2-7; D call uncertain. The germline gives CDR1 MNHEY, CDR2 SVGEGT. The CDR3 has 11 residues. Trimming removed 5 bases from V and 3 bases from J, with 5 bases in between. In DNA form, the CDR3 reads TGTGCCAGCAGTGCCCTCTACGAGCAGTACTTC. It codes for CASSALYEQYF.

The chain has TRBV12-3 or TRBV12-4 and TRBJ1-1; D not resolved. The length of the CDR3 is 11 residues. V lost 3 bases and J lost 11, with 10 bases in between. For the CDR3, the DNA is TGTGCCAGCAGTTTGTCCACTGCCGCTTTCTTT. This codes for CASSLSTAAFF.

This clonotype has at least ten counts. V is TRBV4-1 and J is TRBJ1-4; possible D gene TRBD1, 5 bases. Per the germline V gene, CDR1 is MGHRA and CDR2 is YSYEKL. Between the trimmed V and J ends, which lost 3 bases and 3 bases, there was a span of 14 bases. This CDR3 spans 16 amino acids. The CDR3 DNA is TGCGCCAGCAGCCACCCGGGACGGGCTTCTAATGAAAAACTGTTTTTT. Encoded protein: CASSHPGRASNEKLFF.

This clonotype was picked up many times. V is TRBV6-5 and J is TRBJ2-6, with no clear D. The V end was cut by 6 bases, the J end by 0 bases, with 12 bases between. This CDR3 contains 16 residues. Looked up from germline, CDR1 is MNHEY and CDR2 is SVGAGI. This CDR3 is CASRGSRFSGANVLTF. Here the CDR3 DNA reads TGTGCCAGCAGGGGGTCCAGGTTCTCTGGGGCCAACGTCCTGACTTTC.

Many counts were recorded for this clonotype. The CDR3 reads CASSEILVGTEAFF. The CDR3 region has the DNA TGTGCCAGCAGTGAAATTCTTGTGGGCACTGAAGCTTTCTTT. The V call is TRBV2, the J call TRBJ1-1; D is undetermined. The germline V and J ends were trimmed by 2 bases and 4 bases, with 11 bases remaining between them. Germline loops: CDR1 SNHLY, CDR2 FYNNEI. The CDR3 has 14 amino acids.

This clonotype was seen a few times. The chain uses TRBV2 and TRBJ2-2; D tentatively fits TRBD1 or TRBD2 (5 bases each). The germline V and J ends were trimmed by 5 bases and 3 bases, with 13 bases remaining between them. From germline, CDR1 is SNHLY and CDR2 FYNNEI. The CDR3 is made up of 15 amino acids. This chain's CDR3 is CASSKGPPDTGELFF. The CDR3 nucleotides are TGTGCCAGCAGTAAGGGACCCCCCGACACCGGGGAGCTGTTTTTT.

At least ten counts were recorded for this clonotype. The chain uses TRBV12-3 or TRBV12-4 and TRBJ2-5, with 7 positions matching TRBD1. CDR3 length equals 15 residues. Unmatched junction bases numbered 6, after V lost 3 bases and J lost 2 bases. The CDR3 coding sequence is TGTGCCAGCAGTTTCCAAAGACAGGGTCAAGAGACCCAGTACTTC. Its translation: CASSFQRQGQETQYF.

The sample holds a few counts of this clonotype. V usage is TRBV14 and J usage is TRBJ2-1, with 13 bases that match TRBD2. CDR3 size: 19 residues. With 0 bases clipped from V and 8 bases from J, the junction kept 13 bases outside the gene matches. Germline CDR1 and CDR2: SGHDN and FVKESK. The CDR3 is CASSQDRGLGTSGVDEQFF. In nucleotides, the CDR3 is TGTGCCAGCAGCCAAGATCGGGGATTGGGGACTAGCGGGGTCGATGAGCAGTTCTTC. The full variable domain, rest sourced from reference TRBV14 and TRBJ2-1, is EAGVTQFPSHSVIEKGQTVTLRCDPISGHDNLYWYRRVMGKEIKFLLHFVKESKQDESGMPNNRFLAERTGGTYSTLKVQPAELEDSGVYFCASSQDRGLGTSGVDEQFFGPGTRLTVL.

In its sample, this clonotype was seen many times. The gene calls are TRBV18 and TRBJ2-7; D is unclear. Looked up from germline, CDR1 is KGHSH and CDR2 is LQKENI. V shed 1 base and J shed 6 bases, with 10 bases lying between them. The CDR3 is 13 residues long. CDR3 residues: CASSPLNGPEQYF. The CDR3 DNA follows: TGTGCCAGCTCACCACTTAACGGACCCGAGCAGTACTTC. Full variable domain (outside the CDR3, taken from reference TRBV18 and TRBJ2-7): NAGVMQNPRHLVRRRGQEARLRCSPMKGHSHVYWYRQLPEEGLKFMVYLQKENIIDESGMPKERFSAEFPKEGPSILRIQQVVRGDSAAYFCASSPLNGPEQYFGPGTRLTVT.

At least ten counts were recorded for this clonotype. In DNA form, the CDR3 reads TGCAGTGCTAGAGATCGCTCTTCACCCCTCCACTTT. Its translation is CSARDRSSPLHF. The chain joins TRBV20-1 to TRBJ1-6; D unclear. The CDR3 is made up of 12 amino acids. V lost 0 bases and J 9 bases, leaving 6 bases between the germline ends. Per germline, CDR1 DFQATT and CDR2 SNEGSKA (reference sequence).

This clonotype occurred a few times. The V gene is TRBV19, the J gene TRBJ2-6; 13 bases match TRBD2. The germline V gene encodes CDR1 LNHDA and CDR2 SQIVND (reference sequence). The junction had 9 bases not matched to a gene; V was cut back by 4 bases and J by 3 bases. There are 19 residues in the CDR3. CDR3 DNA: TGTGCCAGTAGTAGGACTAGCGGGAGCGTGCCCAATGGGGCCAACGTCCTGACTTTC. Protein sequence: CASSRTSGSVPNGANVLTF.

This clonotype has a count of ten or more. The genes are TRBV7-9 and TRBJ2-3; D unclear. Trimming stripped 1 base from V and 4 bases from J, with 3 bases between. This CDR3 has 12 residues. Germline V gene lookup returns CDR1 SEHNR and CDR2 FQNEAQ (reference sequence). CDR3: CASSLEADTQYF. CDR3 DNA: TGTGCCAGCAGCTTAGAGGCAGATACGCAGTATTTT.

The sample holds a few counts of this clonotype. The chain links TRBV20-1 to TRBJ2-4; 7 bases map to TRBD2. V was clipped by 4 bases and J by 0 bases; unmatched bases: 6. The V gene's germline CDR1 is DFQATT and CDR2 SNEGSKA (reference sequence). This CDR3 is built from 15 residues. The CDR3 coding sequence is TGCAGTGCTACGGGGACTACCAAAGCCAAAAACATTCAGTACTTC. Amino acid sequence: CSATGTTKAKNIQYF.

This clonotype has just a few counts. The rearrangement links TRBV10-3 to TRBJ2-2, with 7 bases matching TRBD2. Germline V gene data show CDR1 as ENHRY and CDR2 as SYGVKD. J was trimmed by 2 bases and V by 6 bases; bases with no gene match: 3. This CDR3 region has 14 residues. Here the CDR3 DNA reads TGTGCCATCAGCAGCGGGGAAAACACCGGGGAGCTGTTTTTT. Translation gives CAISSGENTGELFF.

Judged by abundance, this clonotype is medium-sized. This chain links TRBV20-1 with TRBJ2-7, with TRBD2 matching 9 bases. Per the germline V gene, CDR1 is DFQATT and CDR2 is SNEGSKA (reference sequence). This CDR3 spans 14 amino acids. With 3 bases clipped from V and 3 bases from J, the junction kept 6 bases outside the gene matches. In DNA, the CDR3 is TGCAGTGCTAGTGAGAGCGGGGGGATCTACGAGCAGTACTTC. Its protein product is CSASESGGIYEQYF.

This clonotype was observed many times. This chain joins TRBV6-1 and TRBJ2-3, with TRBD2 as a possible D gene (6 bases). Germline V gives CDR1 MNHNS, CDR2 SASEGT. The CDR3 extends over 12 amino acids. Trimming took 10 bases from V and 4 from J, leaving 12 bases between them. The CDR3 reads CATPRGSDTQYF. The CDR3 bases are TGTGCCACCCCTCGGGGGTCAGATACGCAGTATTTT.

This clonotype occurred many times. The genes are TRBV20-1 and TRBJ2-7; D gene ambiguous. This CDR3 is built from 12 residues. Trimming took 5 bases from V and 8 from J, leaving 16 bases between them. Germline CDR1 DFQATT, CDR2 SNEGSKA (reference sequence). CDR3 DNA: TGCAGTGCTGAAGTAGGAGACGAAAAGCAGTACTTC. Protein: CSAEVGDEKQYF.

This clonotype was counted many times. CDR3 nucleotide sequence: TGTGCCAGCACTGGGGGCCGGGGAGGGACCCAGTACTTC. As protein: CASTGGRGGTQYF. The V gene is TRBV12-3 or TRBV12-4, the J gene TRBJ2-5, with D perhaps TRBD1 or TRBD2 (6 bases each). This CDR3 region has 13 residues. Between the trimmed V and J ends, which lost 7 bases and 7 bases, there was a span of 16 bases.

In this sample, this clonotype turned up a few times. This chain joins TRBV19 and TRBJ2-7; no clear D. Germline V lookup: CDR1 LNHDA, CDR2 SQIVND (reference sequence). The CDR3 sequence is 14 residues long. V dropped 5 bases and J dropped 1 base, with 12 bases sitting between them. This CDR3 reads CASSRAWRSYEQYF. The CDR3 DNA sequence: TGTGCCAGTAGTCGCGCTTGGAGATCCTACGAGCAGTACTTC.

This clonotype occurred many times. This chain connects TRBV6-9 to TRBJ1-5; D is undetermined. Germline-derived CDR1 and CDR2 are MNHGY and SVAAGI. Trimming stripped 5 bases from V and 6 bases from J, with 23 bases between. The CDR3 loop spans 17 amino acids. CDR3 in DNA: TGTGCCAGCAGTCTATCCCGGCTTGAGAAGGGTGCTCAGCCCCAGCATTTT. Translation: CASSLSRLEKGAQPQHF.